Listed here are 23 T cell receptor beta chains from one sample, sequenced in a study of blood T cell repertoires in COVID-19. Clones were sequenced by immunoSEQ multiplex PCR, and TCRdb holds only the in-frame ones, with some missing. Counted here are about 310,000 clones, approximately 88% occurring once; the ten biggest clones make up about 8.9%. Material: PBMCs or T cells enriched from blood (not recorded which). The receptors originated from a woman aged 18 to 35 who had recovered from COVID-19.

This chain's CDR3 is CASSLQRQGTNTIYF. CDR3 in DNA: TGTGCCAGCAGCCTACAAAGACAGGGAACAAACACCATATATTTT. J is TRBJ1-3 and V is TRBV5-6, with TRBD1 matching 7 bases. CDR1 and CDR2 from the germline V gene are SGHDT and YYEEEE. Germline trimming cut 4 bases from V and 6 bases from J; bases unmatched to any gene: 10. The CDR3 covers 15 residues.

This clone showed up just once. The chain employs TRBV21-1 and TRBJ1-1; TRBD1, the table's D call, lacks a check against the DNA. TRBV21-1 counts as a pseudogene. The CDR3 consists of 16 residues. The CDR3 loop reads CASSKSRGQKNTEAFF. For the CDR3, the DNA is TGTGCCAGCAGCAAAAGCCGGGGACAAAAGAACACTGAAGCTTTCTTT.

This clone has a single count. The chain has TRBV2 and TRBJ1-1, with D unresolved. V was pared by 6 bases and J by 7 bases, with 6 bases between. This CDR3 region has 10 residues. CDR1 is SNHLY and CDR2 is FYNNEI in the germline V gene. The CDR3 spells CASRIYEAFF. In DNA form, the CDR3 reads TGTGCCAGCAGAATTTATGAAGCTTTCTTT. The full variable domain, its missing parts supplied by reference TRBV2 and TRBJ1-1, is EPEVTQTPSHQVTQMGQEVILRCVPISNHLYFYWYRQILGQKVEFLVSFYNNEISEKSEIFDDQFSVERPDGSNFTLKIRSTKLEDSAMYFCASRIYEAFFGQGTRLTVV.

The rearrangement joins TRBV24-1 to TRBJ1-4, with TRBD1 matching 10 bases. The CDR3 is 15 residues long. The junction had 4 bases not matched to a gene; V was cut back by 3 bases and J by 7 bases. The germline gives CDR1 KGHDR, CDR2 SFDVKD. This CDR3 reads CATSDPGTGVEKLFF. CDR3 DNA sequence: TGTGCCACCAGTGATCCCGGGACAGGGGTTGAAAAACTGTTTTTT.

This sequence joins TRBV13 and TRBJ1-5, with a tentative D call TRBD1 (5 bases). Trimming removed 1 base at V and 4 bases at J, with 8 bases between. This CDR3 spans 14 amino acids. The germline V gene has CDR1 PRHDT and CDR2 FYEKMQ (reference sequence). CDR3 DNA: TGTGCCAGCAGCTTAGCAGGGAATAATCAGCCCCAGCATTTT. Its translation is CASSLAGNNQPQHF.

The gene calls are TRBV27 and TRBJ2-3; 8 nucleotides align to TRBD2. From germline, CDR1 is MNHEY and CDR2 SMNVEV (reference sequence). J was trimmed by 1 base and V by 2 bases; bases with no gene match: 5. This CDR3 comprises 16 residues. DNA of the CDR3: TGTGCCAGCAGTTTAGGTGCGGGAGGTGGCACAGATACGCAGTATTTT. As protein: CASSLGAGGGTDTQYF.

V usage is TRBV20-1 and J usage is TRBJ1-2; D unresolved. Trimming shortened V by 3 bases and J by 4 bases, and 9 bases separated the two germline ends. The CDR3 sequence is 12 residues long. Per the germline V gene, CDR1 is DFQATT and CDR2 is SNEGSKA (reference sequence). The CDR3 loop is CSASGPLYGYTF. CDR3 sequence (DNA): TGCAGTGCTAGTGGGCCCCTCTATGGCTACACCTTC.

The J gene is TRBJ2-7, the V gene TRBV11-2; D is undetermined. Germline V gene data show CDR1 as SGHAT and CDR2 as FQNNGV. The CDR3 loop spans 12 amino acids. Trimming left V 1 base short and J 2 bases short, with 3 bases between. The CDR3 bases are TGTGCCAGCAGCTTAGGTACCTACGAGCAGTACTTC. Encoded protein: CASSLGTYEQYF.

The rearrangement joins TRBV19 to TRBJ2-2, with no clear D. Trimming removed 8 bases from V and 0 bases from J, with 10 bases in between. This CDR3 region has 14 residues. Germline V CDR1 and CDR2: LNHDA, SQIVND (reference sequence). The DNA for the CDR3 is TGTGCCAGTGTGAATAGTCCGAACACCGGGGAGCTGTTTTTT. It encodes CASVNSPNTGELFF.

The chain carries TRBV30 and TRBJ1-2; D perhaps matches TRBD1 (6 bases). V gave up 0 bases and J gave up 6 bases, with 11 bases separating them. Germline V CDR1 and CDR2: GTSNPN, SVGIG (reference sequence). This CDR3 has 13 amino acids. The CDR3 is CAWSVQGSHGYTF. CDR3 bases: TGTGCCTGGAGTGTACAGGGATCCCATGGCTACACCTTC.

The chain's CDR3 is CASSPDSIEAFF. The CDR3 DNA reads TGTGCCAGCAGCCCGGACAGCATTGAAGCTTTCTTT. The chain recombines TRBV11-1 with TRBJ1-1, with D possibly TRBD1 on 6 matching bases. Trimming shortened V by 5 bases and J by 7 bases, and 11 bases separated the two germline ends. This CDR3 is built from 12 residues. Looked up from germline, CDR1 is SGHAT and CDR2 is FQDESV (reference sequence).

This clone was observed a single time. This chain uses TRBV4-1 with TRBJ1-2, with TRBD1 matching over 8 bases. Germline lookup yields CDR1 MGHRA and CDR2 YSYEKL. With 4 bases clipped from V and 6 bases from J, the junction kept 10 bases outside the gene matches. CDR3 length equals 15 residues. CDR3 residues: CASSLITGGSHGYTF. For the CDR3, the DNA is TGCGCCAGCAGCCTTATTACAGGGGGGAGCCATGGCTACACCTTC.

DNA for the CDR3: TGTGCCAGCAGCAAAATGGGACAGGGGATCGGAAACGGGGAGCTGTTTTTT. Translation: CASSKMGQGIGNGELFF. V gene TRBV6-2 or TRBV6-3 combines with J gene TRBJ2-2; TRBD1 aligns across 10 bases. Germline V gene sequence: CDR1 MNHEY, CDR2 SVGEGT. The CDR3 sequence is 17 residues long. Trimming took 6 bases from V and 7 from J; bases not matched to a gene: 14.

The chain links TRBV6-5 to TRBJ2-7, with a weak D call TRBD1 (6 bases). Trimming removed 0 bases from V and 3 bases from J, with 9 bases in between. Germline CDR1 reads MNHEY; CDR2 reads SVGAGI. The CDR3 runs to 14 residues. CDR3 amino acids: CASSYSTQGYEQYF. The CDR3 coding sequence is TGTGCCAGCAGTTACTCAACACAGGGCTACGAGCAGTACTTC.

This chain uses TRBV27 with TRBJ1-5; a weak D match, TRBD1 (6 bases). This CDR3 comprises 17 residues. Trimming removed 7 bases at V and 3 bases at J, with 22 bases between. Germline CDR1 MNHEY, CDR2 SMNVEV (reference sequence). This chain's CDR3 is CASIRIRAEGDNQPQHF. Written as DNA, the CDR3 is TGTGCCAGCATTCGTATCAGGGCCGAGGGGGACAATCAGCCCCAGCATTTT.

CDR3: CAIKEERGVSYEQYF. The CDR3 DNA sequence: TGTGCCATCAAAGAAGAGCGGGGGGTCTCCTACGAGCAGTACTTC. The chain has TRBV10-3 and TRBJ2-7; 9 bases fit TRBD2. The CDR3 has 15 residues. Germline lookup yields CDR1 ENHRY and CDR2 SYGVKD. V gave up 7 bases and J gave up 0 bases; unmatched junction bases: 7.

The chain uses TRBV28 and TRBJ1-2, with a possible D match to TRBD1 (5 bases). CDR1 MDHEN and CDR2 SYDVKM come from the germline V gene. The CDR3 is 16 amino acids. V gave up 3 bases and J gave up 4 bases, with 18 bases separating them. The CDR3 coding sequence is TGTGCCAGCAGTTTTAGACCCTCGGGGGAGCTCTATGGCTACACCTTC. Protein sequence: CASSFRPSGELYGYTF.

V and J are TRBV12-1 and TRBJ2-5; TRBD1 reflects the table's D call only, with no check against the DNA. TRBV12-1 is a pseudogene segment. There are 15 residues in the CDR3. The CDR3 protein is CASSFGVTGEETQYF. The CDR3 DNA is TGTGCCAGCAGCTTTGGTGTGACAGGGGAAGAGACCCAGTACTTC.

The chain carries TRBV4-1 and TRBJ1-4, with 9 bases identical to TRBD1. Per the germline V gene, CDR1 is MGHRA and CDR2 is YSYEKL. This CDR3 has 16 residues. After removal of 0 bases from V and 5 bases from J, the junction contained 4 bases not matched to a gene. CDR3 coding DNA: TGCGCCAGCAGCCAAGAACCGGGACAGGGAAATGAAAAACTGTTTTTT. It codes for CASSQEPGQGNEKLFF.

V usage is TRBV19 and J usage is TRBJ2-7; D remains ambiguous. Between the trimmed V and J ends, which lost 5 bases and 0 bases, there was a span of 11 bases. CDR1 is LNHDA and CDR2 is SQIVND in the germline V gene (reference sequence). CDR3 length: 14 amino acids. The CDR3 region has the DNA TGTGCCAGTAGTCAGAGAACAGTCTCCTACGAGCAGTACTTC. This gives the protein CASSQRTVSYEQYF.

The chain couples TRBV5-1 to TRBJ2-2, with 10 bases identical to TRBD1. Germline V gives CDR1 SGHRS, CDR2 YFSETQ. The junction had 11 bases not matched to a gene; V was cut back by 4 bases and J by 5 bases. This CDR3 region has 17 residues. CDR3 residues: CASSRAGQGEVTGELFF. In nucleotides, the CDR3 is TGCGCCAGCAGCCGAGCCGGACAGGGGGAAGTGACCGGGGAGCTGTTTTTT. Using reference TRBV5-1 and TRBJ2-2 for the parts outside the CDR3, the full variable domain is KAGVTQTPRYLIKTRGQQVTLSCSPISGHRSVSWYQQTPGQGLQFLFEYFSETQRNKGNFPGRFSGRQFSNSRSEMNVSTLELGDSALYLCASSRAGQGEVTGELFFGEGSRLTVL.

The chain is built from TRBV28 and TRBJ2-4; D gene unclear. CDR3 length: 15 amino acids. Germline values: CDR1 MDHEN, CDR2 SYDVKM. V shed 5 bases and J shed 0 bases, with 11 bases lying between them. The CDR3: CASSPPTVAKNIQYF. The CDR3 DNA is TGTGCCAGCAGTCCCCCGACTGTAGCCAAAAACATTCAGTACTTC.

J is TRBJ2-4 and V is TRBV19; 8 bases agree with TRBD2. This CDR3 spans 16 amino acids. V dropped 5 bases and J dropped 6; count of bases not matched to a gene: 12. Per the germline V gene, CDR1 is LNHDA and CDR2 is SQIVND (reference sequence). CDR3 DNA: TGTGCCAGTAGTTCCCGGCAGGCTGGGACTAGAAACATTCAGTACTTC. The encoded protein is CASSSRQAGTRNIQYF.